Below are 21 T cell receptor beta chains sequenced from a single sample in a study of blood T cell repertoires in COVID-19. Profiled with immunoSEQ multiplex PCR; TCRdb holds only in-frame clones, not every one. This sample has 100,000 to 150,000 clones, with around nine tenths found just once. The sequenced sample was peripheral blood. Receptors were obtained from a woman aged 80 or over with acute or convalescent COVID-19.

V and J are TRBV6-5 and TRBJ2-2, with 8 nucleotides matching TRBD1. This CDR3 has 13 residues. Losses at the gene ends were 10 bases for V and 3 bases for J; bases not matched to a gene: 4. Germline CDR1 reads MNHEY; CDR2 reads SVGAGI. CDR3 amino acids: CATRQGYTGELFF. CDR3 nucleotides: TGTGCCACTAGACAGGGGTACACCGGGGAGCTGTTTTTT.

J is TRBJ1-1 and V is TRBV4-3; 12 nucleotides match TRBD1. The trim removed 0 bases at V and 5 bases at J, leaving 7 bases unmatched. Germline V gives CDR1 LGHNA, CDR2 YSLEER. This CDR3 spans 17 amino acids. CDR3 sequence: CASSQDRGQGADTEAFF. The CDR3 DNA follows: TGCGCCAGCAGCCAAGATCGGGGACAGGGGGCTGATACTGAAGCTTTCTTT.

This clone was recorded only once. The J gene is TRBJ1-5, the V gene TRBV5-5; maybe TRBD1 (6 bases). V was cut by 4 bases and J by 4 bases, with 15 bases left in between. The CDR3 spans 15 residues. The germline V gene has CDR1 SGHKS and CDR2 YYEKEE (reference sequence). CDR3 residues: CASSPTRGVNQPQHF. The CDR3 DNA reads as TGTGCCAGCAGCCCGACCAGGGGTGTAAATCAGCCCCAGCATTTT.

This CDR3 reads CASSLWLSGGGTDTQYF. For the CDR3, the DNA is TGTGCCAGCAGCTTATGGCTGAGCGGGGGCGGCACAGATACGCAGTATTTT. The rearrangement joins TRBV7-2 to TRBJ2-3; 8 bases agree with TRBD2. Per germline, CDR1 SGHTA and CDR2 FQGNSA. This CDR3 is built from 17 residues. Trimming cost V 2 bases and J 1 base; bases outside gene matches: 8.

The V gene is TRBV29-1, the J gene TRBJ1-1; TRBD1 matches at 10 bases. The CDR3 runs to 13 residues. With 7 bases clipped from V and 6 bases from J, the junction kept 8 bases outside the gene matches. Germline V gene data show CDR1 as SQVTM and CDR2 as ANQGSEA. CDR3 sequence (DNA): TGCAGCGCCCGGGACAGGGGAGGGTCTGAAGCTTTCTTT. It translates to CSARDRGGSEAFF.

The J gene is TRBJ1-2, the V gene TRBV7-2; D is unclear. V was trimmed by 1 base and J by 7 bases, leaving 16 bases between them. This CDR3 has 15 amino acids. In germline, CDR1 is SGHTA, CDR2 FQGNSA. The CDR3 DNA reads TGTGCCAGCAGCTTAGGTCGAGGCACAAGTGGTGGCTACACCTTC. Its protein product is CASSLGRGTSGGYTF.

The V and J genes are TRBV2 and TRBJ2-3, with D possibly matching TRBD2 (6 bases). CDR1 and CDR2 (germline): SNHLY, FYNNEI. The CDR3 consists of 16 residues. V gave up 8 bases and J gave up 2 bases, with 20 bases separating them. The CDR3 nucleotides read TGTGCCAGCCCGGGACTTACTTCCGAAATCACAGATACGCAGTATTTT. Its translation: CASPGLTSEITDTQYF. Full variable domain (remainder filled in from reference TRBV2 and TRBJ2-3): EPEVTQTPSHQVTQMGQEVILRCVPISNHLYFYWYRQILGQKVEFLVSFYNNEISEKSEIFDDQFSVERPDGSNFTLKIRSTKLEDSAMYFCASPGLTSEITDTQYFGPGTRLTVL.

This CDR3 reads CASSQHPTGGEKLFF. The CDR3 DNA sequence: TGCGCCAGCAGCCAACATCCTACAGGGGGGGAAAAACTGTTTTTT. V gene TRBV4-1 combines with J gene TRBJ1-4, with 8 bases aligning to TRBD1. Germline lookup yields CDR1 MGHRA and CDR2 YSYEKL. V shed 2 bases and J 8 bases; nucleotides not matched to a gene: 7. This CDR3 comprises 15 residues.

The chain recombines TRBV5-1 with TRBJ1-5, with TRBD1 as a possible D gene (5 bases). Trimming cost V 4 bases and J 3 bases, with 11 bases left between them. The CDR3 covers 14 residues. Germline loops: CDR1 SGHRS, CDR2 YFSETQ. CDR3 protein: CASSQGGYNQPQHF. In DNA form, the CDR3 reads TGCGCCAGCAGCCAGGGTGGCTACAATCAGCCCCAGCATTTT.

The chain uses TRBV21-1 and TRBJ2-7; TRBD1 is the table's D call, not checked against the DNA. TRBV21-1 is a known pseudogene. CDR3 length: 17 residues. The CDR3 nucleotides read TGTGCCAGCAGCCCTTTCCCCTTGGACAGGGGACCCTACGAGCAGTACTTC. Residues: CASSPFPLDRGPYEQYF.

V gene TRBV2 combines with J gene TRBJ2-7; 9 positions match TRBD1. J gave up 4 bases and V 6 bases, and 4 bases lay outside the gene matches. CDR1 is SNHLY and CDR2 is FYNNEI in the germline V gene. This CDR3 region has 13 residues. The CDR3 DNA sequence: TGTGCCAGCAGAGCCGGGACAGGGTACGAGCAGTACTTC. This sequence encodes CASRAGTGYEQYF.

This sequence joins TRBV29-1 and TRBJ1-2; 7 nucleotides match TRBD1. This CDR3 has 13 residues. Per germline, CDR1 SQVTM and CDR2 ANQGSEA. V lost 7 bases, J lost 4 bases, and 9 bases stayed unmatched. DNA for the CDR3: TGCAGCGCAAAAGGGGGCAGGGGCTATGGCTACACCTTC. Amino acid sequence: CSAKGGRGYGYTF. The whole variable domain, filled in from reference TRBV29-1 and TRBJ1-2, reads SAVISQKPSRDICQRGTSLTIQCQVDSQVTMMFWYRQQPGQSLTLIATANQGSEATYESGFVIDKFPISRPNLTFSTLTVSNMSPEDSSIYLCSAKGGRGYGYTFGSGTRLTVV.

This sequence joins TRBV9 and TRBJ2-3, with 10 bases that match TRBD2. Germline V gene data show CDR1 as SGDLS and CDR2 as YYNGEE. Germline trimming cut 3 bases from V and 4 bases from J; bases unmatched to any gene: 5. The CDR3 covers 15 residues. The CDR3 sequence: CASSASGGAADTQYF. The CDR3 DNA follows: TGTGCCAGCAGCGCCAGCGGGGGGGCCGCAGATACGCAGTATTTT.

The genes are TRBV2 and TRBJ1-3; no reliable D call. The germline gives CDR1 SNHLY, CDR2 FYNNEI. The CDR3 length is 15 residues. The V gene lost 2 bases and the J gene lost 0 bases, with 8 bases spanning the gap. The CDR3 sequence is CASSERRSSGNTIYF. The CDR3 DNA reads as TGTGCCAGCAGTGAAAGGAGGAGCTCTGGAAACACCATATATTTT.

This clone was detected once. The chain is built from TRBV27 and TRBJ2-7; 8 bases are a match to TRBD1. Per the germline V gene, CDR1 is MNHEY and CDR2 is SMNVEV (reference sequence). V trimming: 1 base; J trimming: 6 bases; junction bases outside the gene matches: 8. CDR3 length: 15 residues. The CDR3 is CASSLLGRGPVEQYF. The CDR3 DNA reads TGTGCCAGCAGTTTATTGGGCAGGGGGCCCGTCGAGCAGTACTTC.

The chain recombines TRBV4-3 with TRBJ2-1; 9 nucleotides agree with TRBD2. CDR1 LGHNA and CDR2 YSLEER come from the germline V gene. The CDR3 loop spans 20 amino acids. The V gene end was trimmed by 0 bases and the J gene end by 1 base; junction bases not matched to a gene: 13. The DNA of the CDR3 is TGCGCCAGCAGCCAAGAGGCGGCTTTGCGGGGGGGCAGGTCCTACAATGAGCAGTTCTTC. Translated, it gives CASSQEAALRGGRSYNEQFF.

Only a few counts were recorded for this clone. The V call is TRBV9, the J call TRBJ2-1; no firm D call. Germline assignment: CDR1 SGDLS and CDR2 YYNGEE. This CDR3 contains 15 residues. Trimming stripped 0 bases from V and 0 bases from J, with 7 bases between. This CDR3 reads CASSVEAFSYNEQFF. In nucleotides, the CDR3 is TGTGCCAGCAGCGTAGAAGCGTTCTCCTACAATGAGCAGTTCTTC.

J is TRBJ1-5 and V is TRBV27; 7 bases fit TRBD1. The CDR3 consists of 16 residues. CDR1 and CDR2 from the germline V gene are MNHEY and SMNVEV (reference sequence). The trim removed 2 bases at V and 1 base at J, leaving 5 bases unmatched. CDR3 sequence (DNA): TGTGCCAGCAGTTTAGCGGCAGGGGGGAGCAATCAGCCCCAGCATTTT. It translates to CASSLAAGGSNQPQHF.

The V gene is TRBV5-1, the J gene TRBJ2-3; possibly TRBD1 for D (6 bases). Germline-derived CDR1 and CDR2 are SGHRS and YFSETQ. The CDR3 sequence is 14 residues long. Trimming left V 2 bases short and J 2 bases short, with 9 bases between. The DNA of the CDR3 is TGCGCCAGCAGCTTAGGACAGAACACAGATACGCAGTATTTT. This translates into CASSLGQNTDTQYF. Filled out from reference TRBV5-1 and TRBJ2-3, the complete variable domain reads KAGVTQTPRYLIKTRGQQVTLSCSPISGHRSVSWYQQTPGQGLQFLFEYFSETQRNKGNFPGRFSGRQFSNSRSEMNVSTLELGDSALYLCASSLGQNTDTQYFGPGTRLTVL.

The chain combines TRBV5-1 with TRBJ2-7; TRBD1 aligns across 8 bases. The CDR3 has 18 amino acids. The V gene end was trimmed by 3 bases and the J gene end by 3 bases; junction bases not matched to a gene: 17. Germline-derived CDR1 and CDR2 are SGHRS and YFSETQ. The chain's CDR3 is CASSSSPSDRVNGYEQYF. In DNA, the CDR3 is TGCGCCAGCAGCTCGTCACCCTCGGACAGGGTTAATGGCTACGAGCAGTACTTC.

The chain combines TRBV27 with TRBJ1-6; 7 positions agree with TRBD1. This CDR3 is 16 amino acids long. Germline V CDR1 and CDR2: MNHEY, SMNVEV (reference sequence). The J segment lost 7 bases and the V segment lost 5 bases, leaving 11 bases of the junction unmatched. The CDR3 reads CASSPSDRVPNSPLHF. As DNA, the CDR3 is TGTGCCAGCAGTCCGTCCGACAGGGTCCCAAATTCACCCCTCCACTTT.